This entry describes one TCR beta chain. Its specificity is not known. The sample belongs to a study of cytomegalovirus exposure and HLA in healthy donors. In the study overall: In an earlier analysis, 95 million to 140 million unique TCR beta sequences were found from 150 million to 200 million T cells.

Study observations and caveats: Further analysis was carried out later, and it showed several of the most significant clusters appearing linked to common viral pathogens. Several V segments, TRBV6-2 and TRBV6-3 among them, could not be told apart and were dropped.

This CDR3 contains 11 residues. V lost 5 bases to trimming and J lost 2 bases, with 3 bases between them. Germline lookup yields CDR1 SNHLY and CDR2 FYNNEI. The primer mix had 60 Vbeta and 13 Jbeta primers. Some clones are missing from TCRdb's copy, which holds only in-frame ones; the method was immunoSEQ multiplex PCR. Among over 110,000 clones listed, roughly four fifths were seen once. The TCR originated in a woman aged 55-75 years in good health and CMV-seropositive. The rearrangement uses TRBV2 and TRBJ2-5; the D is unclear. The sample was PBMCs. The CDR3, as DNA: TGTGCCAGCAGTCAACAAGAGACCCAGTACTTC. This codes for CASSQQETQYF.